This TCR beta chain was sequenced for a study of cytomegalovirus exposure and HLA in healthy donors. The CDR3 totals 15 residues. With V trimmed by 3 bases and J by 0 bases, 3 bases remained unmatched. Germline V gene sequence: CDR1 LGHNA, CDR2 YNFKEQ. PCR employed 60 Vbeta and 13 Jbeta primers. Repertoires were generated with immunoSEQ multiplex PCR, while TCRdb's copy carries only in-frame clones and drops some. The repertoire holds approximately 280,000 clones, 86% seen once, with 3.5% to 4% in the top ten. Study-level findings and limits: The study carried out a later analysis of TCR beta sequences. It associated around 17,000 of them with specific HLA alleles at a false discovery rate of 0.05. An Asian-associated ancestry cluster reportedly showed fewer N-insertions than the roughly 670-donor mean in a later analysis.

This clone was observed a handful of times. Its antigen is not known. This TCR was sampled from a man aged 35-49 years in good health and CMV-seropositive. Sample: PBMCs. The V and J genes are TRBV4-2 and TRBJ2-7; 9 bases agree with TRBD2. The DNA for the CDR3 is TGTGCCAGCAGCCAGGGACTAGCCCTCTCCTACGAGCAGTACTTC. It encodes CASSQGLALSYEQYF.